The 30 T cell receptor beta chains in this list originate from one sample, sequenced in a study of T cell repertoires in cytomegalovirus infection. Each CDR3 protein gets one entry after TCRdb re-called the reads with MiXCR. The profile covers about 260,000 distinct CDR3 sequences, with roughly 13% appearing a single time and around 9.5% taken by the ten largest. Sequencing was done on a sample of PBMCs. These receptors all come from a human donor in good health (CMV status not recorded). Some clones in this sample may be carry-over from other donors' samples.

At least ten counts were recorded for this clonotype. The CDR3 loop is CASSLEQGRLSEAFF. CDR3 sequence (DNA): TGTGCCAGCAGCTTAGAACAGGGGAGGCTTTCGGAAGCTTTCTTT. This chain links TRBV7-9 with TRBJ1-1, with 7 bases that match TRBD1. J gave up 8 bases and V 1 base, and 10 bases lay outside the gene matches. The CDR3 is made up of 15 amino acids. Germline loops: CDR1 SEHNR, CDR2 FQNEAQ (reference sequence).

Many counts were recorded for this clonotype. This chain joins TRBV7-9 and TRBJ1-1, with D perhaps TRBD1 (6 bases). CDR1 and CDR2 from the germline V gene are SEHNR and FQNEAQ (reference sequence). Between the trimmed V and J ends, which lost 3 bases and 0 bases, there was a span of 11 bases. The CDR3 has 15 amino acids. CDR3 in DNA: TGTGCCAGCAGCTTTAACGCAGGGGTGAACACTGAAGCTTTCTTT. Its translation: CASSFNAGVNTEAFF.

The sample holds a few counts of this clonotype. The rearrangement uses TRBV18 and TRBJ1-1; D is undetermined. Trimming removed 5 bases from V and 5 bases from J, with 12 bases in between. CDR1 is KGHSH and CDR2 is LQKENI in the germline V gene. This CDR3 is 13 amino acids long. CDR3 residues: CASSSSRWTEAFF. The DNA for the CDR3 is TGTGCCAGCTCATCAAGTAGGTGGACTGAAGCTTTCTTT.

Many counts were recorded for this clonotype. The chain carries TRBV7-2 and TRBJ2-5; 9 bases map to TRBD2. From germline, CDR1 is SGHTA and CDR2 FQGNSA. The CDR3 length is 15 residues. The J segment lost 1 base and the V segment lost 8 bases, leaving 8 bases of the junction unmatched. In DNA, the CDR3 is TGTGCCAGCGGCAATGGGGGACTAGCCCAAGAGACCCAGTACTTC. Its translation is CASGNGGLAQETQYF.

In its sample, this clonotype was seen many times. The V and J genes are TRBV7-2 and TRBJ1-1; the D gene is possibly TRBD1 (6 bases). Trimming left V 7 bases short and J 0 bases short, with 21 bases between. The germline CDR1 and CDR2 sequences are SGHTA and FQGNSA. The CDR3 runs to 17 residues. Here the CDR3 reads CASTNPRGGSMNTEAFF. Here the CDR3 DNA reads TGTGCCAGCACCAACCCCAGGGGAGGTAGCATGAACACTGAAGCTTTCTTT.

This clonotype was detected ten times or more. The chain combines TRBV6-1 with TRBJ1-1, with 7 bases matching TRBD1. V dropped 5 bases and J dropped 4; count of bases not matched to a gene: 7. The CDR3 is made up of 14 amino acids. Germline CDR1 and CDR2: MNHNS and SASEGT. The CDR3 region is CASSTSGGSTEAFF. CDR3 DNA sequence: TGTGCCAGCAGTACTTCAGGGGGGAGCACTGAAGCTTTCTTT.

Only a few counts were recorded for this clonotype. The chain employs TRBV25-1 and TRBJ1-5; a weak D match, TRBD1 (5 bases). Germline CDR1 reads MGHDK; CDR2 reads SYGVNS. CDR3 length: 13 residues. The germline V and J ends were trimmed by 3 bases and 4 bases, with 7 bases remaining between them. The DNA for the CDR3 is TGTGCCAGCAGTGAGCGGGGGAATCAGCCCCAGCATTTT. This sequence encodes CASSERGNQPQHF.

V gene TRBV12-3 or TRBV12-4 combines with J gene TRBJ1-5; D not certain. The CDR3 totals 15 residues. The V and J ends lost 3 bases and 0 bases respectively, with 9 bases between them. The CDR3 nucleotides are TGTGCCAGCAGTTTGTATATGGGTAGCAATCAGCCCCAGCATTTT. Translated, it gives CASSLYMGSNQPQHF.

This clonotype has more than one count but fewer than ten. The CDR3 region is CASTLPRGDTQYF. The CDR3 coding sequence is TGTGCCAGCACCCTGCCTCGGGGAGATACGCAGTATTTT. This chain joins TRBV28 and TRBJ2-3; D perhaps matches TRBD2 (5 bases). This CDR3 region has 13 residues. The V gene lost 7 bases and the J gene lost 5 bases, with 13 bases spanning the gap. CDR1 and CDR2 from the germline V gene are MDHEN and SYDVKM.

The table lists this clonotype with many counts. The J gene is TRBJ2-1, the V gene TRBV6-5, with 13 positions matching TRBD2. The CDR3 is 20 amino acids. The ends lost 6 bases at V and 5 bases at J; junction bases unmatched: 19. The germline CDR1 and CDR2 sequences are MNHEY and SVGAGI. The CDR3 loop reads CASRHRTGFGTSGTNNEQFF. As DNA, the CDR3 is TGTGCCAGCAGACACAGAACAGGGTTCGGGACTAGCGGGACTAACAATGAGCAGTTCTTC.

Remarks on this clonotype: This could be a read error, since a much larger clone is one nucleotide away. Here the CDR3 omits its conserved ending phenylalanine or tryptophan, so a read error is the likely source. The chain's CDR3 is CASSMGGGVYNEQFS. As DNA, the CDR3 is TGTGCCAGTAGTATGGGCGGGGGGGTGTACAATGAGCAGTTCTCC. The chain has TRBV19 and TRBJ2-1; TRBD2 agrees at 9 bases. CDR1 is LNHDA, CDR2 SQIVND, per germline (reference sequence). The CDR3 has 15 amino acids. The trim removed 3 bases at V and 4 bases at J, leaving 4 bases unmatched.

This clonotype was recorded many times. CDR3 region: CASGFGRAYNEQFF. In DNA, the CDR3 is TGTGCCAGCGGTTTTGGGCGCGCCTACAATGAGCAGTTCTTC. The rearrangement uses TRBV7-2 and TRBJ2-1; D gene ambiguous. Germline CDR1 reads SGHTA; CDR2 reads FQGNSA. Trimming pared 8 bases from V and 2 bases from J, leaving 13 bases between. This CDR3 has 14 residues.

This clonotype was seen at least ten times. The chain joins TRBV7-2 to TRBJ1-5; D may be TRBD1 (6 bases). From germline, CDR1 is SGHTA and CDR2 FQGNSA. V was pared by 2 bases and J by 7 bases, with 18 bases between. The CDR3 extends over 16 amino acids. The DNA of the CDR3 is TGTGCCAGCAGCTTACAAGTTTCACAGGGAAGCCAGCCCCAGCATTTT. As protein: CASSLQVSQGSQPQHF.

CDR3 protein: CASSLQGATGYTF. The DNA for the CDR3 is TGTGCCAGCAGCTTGCAGGGGGCGACTGGCTACACCTTC. This sequence joins TRBV5-6 and TRBJ1-2; 8 positions match TRBD1. J lost 7 bases, V lost 1 base, and 3 bases had no gene match. Looked up from germline, CDR1 is SGHDT and CDR2 is YYEEEE. The CDR3 has 13 amino acids.

There are many counts of this clonotype. The J gene is TRBJ1-5, the V gene TRBV12-3 or TRBV12-4, with 8 bases aligning to TRBD1. Trimming at V came to 5 bases and at J to 7 bases, leaving 10 bases not matched to a gene. CDR3 length: 15 amino acids. The CDR3 nucleotides read TGTGCCAGCAGTACCGGGACAGGCGGGGAACAGCCCCAGCATTTT. This encodes CASSTGTGGEQPQHF.

This CDR3 is CASSPTFGDKETQYF. CDR3 DNA: TGTGCCAGCAGTCCGACTTTCGGGGACAAAGAGACCCAGTACTTC. The chain recombines TRBV12-3 or TRBV12-4 with TRBJ2-5; a weak D match, TRBD1 (6 bases). CDR3 length: 15 amino acids. V was trimmed by 5 bases and J by 3 bases, leaving 16 bases between them.

The chain links TRBV6-2 or TRBV6-3 to TRBJ1-1; a weak D match, TRBD1 (6 bases). From germline, CDR1 is MNHEY and CDR2 SVGEGT. This CDR3 is built from 17 residues. V lost 6 bases and J 0 bases, leaving 20 bases between the germline ends. CDR3 protein: CASSSRITGPVNTEAFF. The DNA for the CDR3 is TGTGCCAGCAGCTCACGGATCACAGGGCCCGTGAACACTGAAGCTTTCTTT.

This clonotype has a handful of counts. The rearrangement joins TRBV6-2 or TRBV6-3 to TRBJ1-5; 7 bases agree with TRBD1. The V gene's germline CDR1 is MNHEY and CDR2 SVGEGT. The CDR3 covers 15 residues. The V and J ends lost 4 bases and 4 bases, in that order; junction bases with no gene match: 7. The CDR3 DNA is TGTGCCAGCAGTTCAACAGGGGTGTCAAATCAGCCCCAGCATTTT. This sequence encodes CASSSTGVSNQPQHF.

This clonotype came up many times. The V and J genes are TRBV7-2 and TRBJ1-2; TRBD1 agrees at 9 bases. The CDR3 covers 14 residues. The ends lost 10 bases at V and 2 bases at J; junction bases unmatched: 8. CDR1 is SGHTA, CDR2 FQGNSA, per germline. The CDR3 DNA sequence: TGTGCCACCACTCGACAGGGGGGAAACTATGGCTACACCTTC. Translated: CATTRQGGNYGYTF.

The chain couples TRBV4-1 to TRBJ1-5, with 9 bases lining up with TRBD1. The J segment lost 7 bases and the V segment lost 4 bases, leaving 8 bases of the junction unmatched. This CDR3 has 15 residues. Germline assignment: CDR1 MGHRA and CDR2 YSYEKL. The CDR3 DNA reads as TGCGCCAGCAGCCTGGGGACAGGGTATGTCCAGCCCCAGCATTTT. Translated: CASSLGTGYVQPQHF.

This clonotype was detected many times. The V and J genes are TRBV7-9 and TRBJ1-6; no definite D call. Germline V CDR1 and CDR2: SEHNR, FQNEAQ (reference sequence). The CDR3 sequence is 15 residues long. The V end was cut by 4 bases, the J end by 5 bases, with 12 bases between. CDR3 residues: CASSSGWGDNSPLHF. Written as DNA, the CDR3 is TGTGCCAGCAGCTCCGGGTGGGGTGATAATTCACCCCTCCACTTT.

On this clonotype itself: This sequence may be a read error, since a much larger clone differs from it by one base. This chain joins TRBV12-3 or TRBV12-4 and TRBJ2-7, with TRBD1 identical over 8 bases. The CDR3 has 12 residues. Here the CDR3 reads CASGGQGHEKYF. The CDR3 DNA follows: TGTGCCAGCGGAGGACAGGGCCACGAGAAGTACTTC.

This clonotype was picked up a small number of times. The V gene is TRBV12-3 or TRBV12-4, the J gene TRBJ1-1; tentative D call: TRBD1 (5 bases). The V end lost 7 bases, the J end lost 6 bases, and 18 bases lay between the germline ends. This CDR3 contains 14 residues. CDR3 loop: CASTLGDFSSEAFF. The CDR3 DNA sequence: TGTGCCAGCACCTTGGGGGACTTTTCTTCTGAAGCTTTCTTT.

This clonotype was detected only a few times. The rearrangement joins TRBV20-1 to TRBJ2-7; TRBD2 agrees at 10 bases. The J segment lost 6 bases and the V segment lost 6 bases, leaving 8 bases of the junction unmatched. Germline V gene sequence: CDR1 DFQATT, CDR2 SNEGSKA (reference sequence). The CDR3 spans 13 residues. The CDR3 DNA is TGCAGTGCCGGGGGACTAGCGATCCGCGAGCAGTACTTC. Translation gives CSAGGLAIREQYF.

The chain recombines TRBV7-8 with TRBJ1-5; 9 positions agree with TRBD1. J lost 1 base, V lost 5 bases, and 15 bases had no gene match. CDR3 length: 19 residues. From germline, CDR1 is SGHVS and CDR2 FQNEAQ. The CDR3 is CASSITSGTGTRSNQPQHF. The DNA of the CDR3 is TGTGCCAGCAGCATAACATCCGGGACAGGGACTAGGAGCAATCAGCCCCAGCATTTT.

This clonotype has at least ten counts. The chain carries TRBV28 and TRBJ2-1; no firm D call. The germline CDR1 and CDR2 sequences are MDHEN and SYDVKM. The CDR3 has 13 residues. V was shortened by 3 bases and J by 4 bases, with 7 bases between the two germline ends. The CDR3, as DNA: TGTGCCAGCAGTTTTTCGAATTACAATGAGCAGTTCTTC. It codes for CASSFSNYNEQFF.

This clonotype was seen many times. This sequence joins TRBV7-8 and TRBJ2-3; D might be TRBD1 (6 bases). The germline CDR1 and CDR2 sequences are SGHVS and FQNEAQ. This CDR3 is 17 amino acids long. Trimming pared 5 bases from V and 2 bases from J, leaving 20 bases between. CDR3 protein: CASSPHIGTTNTDTQYF. The CDR3 nucleotides read TGTGCCAGCAGCCCCCACATTGGGACAACCAACACAGATACGCAGTATTTT.

This clonotype showed up many times. J is TRBJ1-1 and V is TRBV15, with D hard to call. The V end lost 0 bases, the J end lost 0 bases, and 11 bases lay between the germline ends. CDR1 LNHNV and CDR2 YYDKDF come from the germline V gene (reference sequence). CDR3 size: 16 residues. The CDR3 DNA follows: TGTGCCACCAGCAGAGATTTGGCGGCTGTGAACACTGAAGCTTTCTTT. Translating it yields CATSRDLAAVNTEAFF.

This clonotype was observed a few times. The chain couples TRBV29-1 to TRBJ2-2; 7 bases are a match to TRBD1. Germline V CDR1 and CDR2: SQVTM, ANQGSEA. The junction had 5 bases not matched to a gene; V was cut back by 4 bases and J by 0 bases. CDR3 size: 15 residues. The CDR3 bases are TGCAGCGTTGTTCGTCAGGGGGCGAACACCGGGGAGCTGTTTTTT. This translates into CSVVRQGANTGELFF.

This clonotype has ten or more counts. The rearrangement joins TRBV7-2 to TRBJ2-7; D remains ambiguous. The CDR3 sequence is 13 residues long. Trimming shortened V by 5 bases and J by 4 bases, and 12 bases separated the two germline ends. Germline V gives CDR1 SGHTA, CDR2 FQGNSA. Here the CDR3 DNA reads TGTGCCAGCAGCCCTAACCTCCCTTACGAGCAGTACTTC. This translates into CASSPNLPYEQYF.